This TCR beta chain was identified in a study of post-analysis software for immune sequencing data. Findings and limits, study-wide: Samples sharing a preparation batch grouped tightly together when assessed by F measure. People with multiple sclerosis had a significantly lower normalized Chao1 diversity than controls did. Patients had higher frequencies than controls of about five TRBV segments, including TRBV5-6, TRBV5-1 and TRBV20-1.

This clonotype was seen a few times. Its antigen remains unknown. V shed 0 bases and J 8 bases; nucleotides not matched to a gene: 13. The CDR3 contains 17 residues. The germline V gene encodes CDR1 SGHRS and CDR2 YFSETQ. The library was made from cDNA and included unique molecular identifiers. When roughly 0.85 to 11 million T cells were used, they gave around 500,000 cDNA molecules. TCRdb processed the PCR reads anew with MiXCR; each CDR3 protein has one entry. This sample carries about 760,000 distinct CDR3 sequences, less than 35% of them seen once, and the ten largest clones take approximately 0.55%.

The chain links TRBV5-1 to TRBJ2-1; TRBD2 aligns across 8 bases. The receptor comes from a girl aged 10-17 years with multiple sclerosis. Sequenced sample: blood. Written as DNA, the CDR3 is TGCGCCAGCAGCTTGGCTGGTACGGGGGGGAATATTGATGAGCAGTTCTTC. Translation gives CASSLAGTGGNIDEQFF.